Sequencing of this T cell receptor (beta chain) was carried out in a study of shared T cell receptors in the human thymus. Here immunoSEQ multiplex PCR was the method, and the copy in TCRdb shows in-frame clones only, minus some. This sample carries under 850,000 clones, around 89% of them seen once, and the ten largest clones take about 0.01%. Germline CDR1 is GTSNPN and CDR2 is SVGIG (reference sequence). V lost 2 bases and J lost 6; bases outside the gene matches: 12. There are 16 residues in the CDR3. These records were also assigned to another study, of human thymus T cells. That paper adds: Thymus pieces cut out during corrective heart surgery were the tissue that was used. Apparent skewing of V and J gene usage characterized both thymic and blood repertoires. Related work showed strongly overlapping thymic repertoires across unrelated individuals.

The sequence was collected from a boy under two years old with a congenital heart defect. Sequenced input: thymocytes. This rearrangement joins TRBV30 to TRBJ2-2, with 7 positions matching TRBD1. The chain's CDR3 is CAWSSPGWQGAGELFF. In DNA form, the CDR3 reads TGTGCCTGGAGTTCACCGGGCTGGCAGGGGGCCGGGGAGCTGTTTTTT.